The 13 T cell receptor beta chains reported below all come from one sample, sequenced in a study of cytomegalovirus exposure and HLA in healthy donors. Amplification used 60 Vbeta primers and 13 Jbeta primers. Using immunoSEQ multiplex PCR, the repertoire was profiled, and TCRdb retains in-frame clones only, with some absent. This table has 70,000 to 90,000 clones, 65% to 90% appearing once. Sequencing used PBMCs. Source of these receptors: a man in his 70s in good health and CMV-seropositive.

J is TRBJ1-1 and V is TRBV27, with 9 positions matching TRBD1. Germline V gene sequence: CDR1 MNHEY, CDR2 SMNVEV (reference sequence). V lost 5 bases and J lost 2; bases outside the gene matches: 3. This CDR3 is built from 14 residues. CDR3 amino acids: CASSRTGANTEAFF. In nucleotides, the CDR3 is TGTGCCAGCAGTCGGACAGGGGCCAACACTGAAGCTTTCTTT.

This clone has just one count. The V call is TRBV18, the J call TRBJ1-4; D ambiguous. Trimming stripped 6 bases from V and 5 bases from J, with 16 bases between. Germline CDR1 KGHSH, CDR2 LQKENI. This CDR3 contains 15 residues. For the CDR3, the DNA is TGTGCCAGCTCCCTATGGCGGACTGAAAATGAAAAACTGTTTTTT. This encodes CASSLWRTENEKLFF.

This chain joins TRBV25-1 and TRBJ1-2, with TRBD1 matching 8 bases. Germline V lookup: CDR1 MGHDK, CDR2 SYGVNS. Trimming removed 0 bases from V and 5 bases from J; junction bases left unmatched: 8. The CDR3 is 16 residues long. The CDR3 DNA reads TGTGCCAGCAGTGAATACTCGACACAGGGGGAATATGGCTACACCTTC. Protein sequence: CASSEYSTQGEYGYTF.

The chain employs TRBV7-8 and TRBJ1-5; the match to TRBD1 covers 9 bases. Unmatched junction bases numbered 13, after V lost 4 bases and J lost 6 bases. The CDR3 is made up of 17 amino acids. Per the germline V gene, CDR1 is SGHVS and CDR2 is FQNEAQ. Here the CDR3 reads CASSSIPRGQGGQPQHF. Here the CDR3 DNA reads TGTGCCAGCAGCTCCATCCCAAGGGGACAGGGAGGTCAGCCCCAGCATTTT.

J is TRBJ1-1 and V is TRBV15, with D unresolved. This CDR3 spans 14 amino acids. Germline CDR1 reads LNHNV; CDR2 reads YYDKDF (reference sequence). V was shortened by 0 bases and J by 8 bases, with 13 bases between the two germline ends. The CDR3: CATSRDPGYSEAFF. DNA for the CDR3: TGTGCCACCAGCAGAGATCCAGGCTACTCCGAAGCTTTCTTT. Supplemented by reference TRBV15 and TRBJ1-1, the full variable domain reads DAMVIQNPRYQVTQFGKPVTLSCSQTLNHNVMYWYQQKSSQAPKLLFHYYDKDFNNEADTPDNFQSRRPNTSFCFLDIRSPGLGDTAMYLCATSRDPGYSEAFFGQGTRLTVV.

The V call is TRBV10-1, the J call TRBJ1-1; a weak D match, TRBD1 (6 bases). The CDR3 totals 13 residues. Germline-derived CDR1 and CDR2 are WNHNN and SYGVQD (reference sequence). The ends were cut back, 8 bases at V and 0 bases at J, with 10 bases in the middle. CDR3 sequence (DNA): TGCGCCAGCGCCGGGGACATGAACACTGAAGCTTTCTTT. It is translated as CASAGDMNTEAFF.

J is TRBJ2-7 and V is TRBV19; D gene uncertain. The CDR3 runs to 13 residues. Trimming removed 4 bases at V and 4 bases at J, with 11 bases between. Germline V gene sequence: CDR1 LNHDA, CDR2 SQIVND (reference sequence). The CDR3: CASSTRHLYEQYF. DNA of the CDR3: TGTGCCAGTAGTACAAGACACCTATACGAGCAGTACTTC.

The chain has TRBV2 and TRBJ2-5; 13 nucleotides line up with TRBD2. Looked up from germline, CDR1 is SNHLY and CDR2 is FYNNEI. The CDR3 is 14 amino acids. Trimming cost V 6 bases and J 7 bases; bases outside gene matches: 5. The CDR3 reads CASRGLAGQGTQYF. In DNA form, the CDR3 reads TGTGCCAGCAGGGGACTAGCGGGGCAGGGGACCCAGTACTTC. The full variable domain, completed using reference TRBV2 and TRBJ2-5, is EPEVTQTPSHQVTQMGQEVILRCVPISNHLYFYWYRQILGQKVEFLVSFYNNEISEKSEIFDDQFSVERPDGSNFTLKIRSTKLEDSAMYFCASRGLAGQGTQYFGPGTRLLVL.

This sequence joins TRBV13 and TRBJ1-3; possibly TRBD1 for D (5 bases). V shed 0 bases and J shed 4 bases, with 13 bases lying between them. Looked up from germline, CDR1 is PRHDT and CDR2 is FYEKMQ (reference sequence). The CDR3 has 16 residues. CDR3 amino acids: CASSLGDNQRGNTIYF. The CDR3 nucleotides are TGTGCCAGCAGCTTAGGGGACAACCAGAGGGGAAACACCATATATTTT.

The rearrangement joins TRBV6-1 to TRBJ1-3, with TRBD1 matching 7 bases. Trimming cost V 8 bases and J 7 bases; bases outside gene matches: 5. The germline gives CDR1 MNHNS, CDR2 SASEGT. The CDR3 covers 12 residues. In DNA, the CDR3 is TGTGCCAGCCAGGGGGACACGAACACCATATATTTT. Its translation is CASQGDTNTIYF.

This chain uses TRBV10-3 with TRBJ2-7; TRBD1 matches at 11 bases. V was pared by 2 bases and J by 6 bases, with 3 bases of the junction left unmatched. CDR1 and CDR2 from the germline V gene are ENHRY and SYGVKD. The CDR3 is 14 residues long. Here the CDR3 reads CAISEGQGASEQYF. CDR3 bases: TGTGCCATCAGTGAGGGACAGGGGGCCTCCGAGCAGTACTTC.

The chain carries TRBV10-3 and TRBJ1-1; tentatively, D is TRBD1 (5 bases). Germline lookup yields CDR1 ENHRY and CDR2 SYGVKD. The V gene lost 4 bases and the J gene lost 1 base, with 7 bases spanning the gap. This CDR3 is 13 amino acids long. CDR3 sequence reads: CAISVTGNTEAFF. The CDR3, as DNA: TGTGCCATCAGTGTCACAGGGAACACTGAAGCTTTCTTT.

V and J are TRBV29-1 and TRBJ2-2; D might be TRBD1 (5 bases). CDR3 length: 14 amino acids. The germline V gene encodes CDR1 SQVTM and CDR2 ANQGSEA. Deletions cut 7 bases from V and 5 bases from J, with 17 bases between. CDR3 in amino acids: CSADVQGGTGELFF. The CDR3 DNA follows: TGCAGCGCTGACGTCCAGGGTGGAACCGGGGAGCTGTTTTTT.